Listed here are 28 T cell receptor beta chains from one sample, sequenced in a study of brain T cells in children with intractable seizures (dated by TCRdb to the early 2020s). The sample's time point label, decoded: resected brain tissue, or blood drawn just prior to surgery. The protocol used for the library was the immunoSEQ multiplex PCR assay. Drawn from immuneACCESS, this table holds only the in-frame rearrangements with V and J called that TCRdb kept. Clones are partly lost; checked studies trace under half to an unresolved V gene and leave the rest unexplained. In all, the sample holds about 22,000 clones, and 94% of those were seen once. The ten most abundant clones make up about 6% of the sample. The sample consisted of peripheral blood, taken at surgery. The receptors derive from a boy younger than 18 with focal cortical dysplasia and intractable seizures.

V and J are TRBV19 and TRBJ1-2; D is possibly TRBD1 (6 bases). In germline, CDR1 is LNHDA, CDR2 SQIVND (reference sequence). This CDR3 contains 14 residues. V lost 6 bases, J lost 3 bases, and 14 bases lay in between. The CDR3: CASSPGVRDYGYTF. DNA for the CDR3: TGTGCCAGTAGCCCAGGGGTTAGAGACTATGGCTACACCTTC.

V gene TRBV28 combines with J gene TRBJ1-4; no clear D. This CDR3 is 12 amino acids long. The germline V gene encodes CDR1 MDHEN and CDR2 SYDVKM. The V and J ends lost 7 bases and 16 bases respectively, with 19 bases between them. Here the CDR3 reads CASTALGRVGFF. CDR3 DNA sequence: TGTGCCAGCACCGCTCTGGGTAGGGTCGGGTTTTTT.

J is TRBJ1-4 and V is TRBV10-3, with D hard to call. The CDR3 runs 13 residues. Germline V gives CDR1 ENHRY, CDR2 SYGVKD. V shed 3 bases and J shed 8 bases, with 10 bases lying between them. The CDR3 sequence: CAISDRVWEKLFF. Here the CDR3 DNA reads TGTGCCATCAGTGATAGGGTTTGGGAAAAACTGTTTTTT.

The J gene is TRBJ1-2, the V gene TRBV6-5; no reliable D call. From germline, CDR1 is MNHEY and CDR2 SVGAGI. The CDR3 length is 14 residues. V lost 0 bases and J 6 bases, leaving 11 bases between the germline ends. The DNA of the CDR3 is TGTGCCAGCAGTTACTCGTCACCGCTCGATGGCTACACCTTC. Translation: CASSYSSPLDGYTF.

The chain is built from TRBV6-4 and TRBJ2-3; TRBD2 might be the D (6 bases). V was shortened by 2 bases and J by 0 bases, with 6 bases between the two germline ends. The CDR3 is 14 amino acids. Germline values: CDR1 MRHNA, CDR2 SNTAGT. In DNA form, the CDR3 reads TGTGCCAGCAGTGACGGGACTAGCACAGATACGCAGTATTTT. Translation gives CASSDGTSTDTQYF.

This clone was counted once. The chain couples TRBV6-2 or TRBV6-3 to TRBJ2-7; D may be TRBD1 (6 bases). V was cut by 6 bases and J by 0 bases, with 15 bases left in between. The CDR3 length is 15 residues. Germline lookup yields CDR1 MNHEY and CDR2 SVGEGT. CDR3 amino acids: CASSVQQGFSYEQYF. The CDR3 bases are TGTGCCAGCAGCGTACAACAGGGATTCTCCTACGAGCAGTACTTC.

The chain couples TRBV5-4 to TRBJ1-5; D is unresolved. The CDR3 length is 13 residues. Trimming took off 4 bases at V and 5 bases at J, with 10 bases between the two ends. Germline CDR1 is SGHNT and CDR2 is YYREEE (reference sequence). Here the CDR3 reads CASSLLPDQPQHF. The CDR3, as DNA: TGTGCCAGCAGCCTCCTTCCGGATCAGCCCCAGCATTTT.

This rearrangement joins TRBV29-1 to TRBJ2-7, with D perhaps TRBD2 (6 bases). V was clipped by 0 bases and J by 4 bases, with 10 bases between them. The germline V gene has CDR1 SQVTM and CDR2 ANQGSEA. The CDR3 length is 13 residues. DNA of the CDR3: TGCAGCGTTGAAGATCAAGGGAGGTACGAGCAGTACTTC. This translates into CSVEDQGRYEQYF.

The CDR3: CASSQGGGYNEQFF. In DNA form, the CDR3 reads TGCGCCAGCAGCCAAGGCGGGGGTTACAATGAGCAGTTCTTC. This chain joins TRBV4-1 and TRBJ2-1; 7 bases map to TRBD2. This CDR3 is 14 amino acids long. CDR1 is MGHRA, CDR2 YSYEKL, per germline. Unmatched junction bases numbered 1, after V lost 1 base and J lost 4 bases.

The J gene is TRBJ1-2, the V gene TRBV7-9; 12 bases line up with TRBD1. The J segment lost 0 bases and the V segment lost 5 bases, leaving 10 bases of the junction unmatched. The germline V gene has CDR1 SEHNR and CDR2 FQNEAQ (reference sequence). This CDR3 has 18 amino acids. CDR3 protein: CASSAAGTGGRTNYGYTF. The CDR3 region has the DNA TGTGCCAGCAGCGCCGCCGGGACAGGGGGCCGGACTAACTATGGCTACACCTTC. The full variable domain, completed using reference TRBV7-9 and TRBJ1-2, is DTGVSQNPRHKITKRGQNVTFRCDPISEHNRLYWYRQTLGQGPEFLTYFQNEAQLEKSRLLSDRFSAERPKGSFSTLEIQRTEQGDSAMYLCASSAAGTGGRTNYGYTFGSGTRLTVV.

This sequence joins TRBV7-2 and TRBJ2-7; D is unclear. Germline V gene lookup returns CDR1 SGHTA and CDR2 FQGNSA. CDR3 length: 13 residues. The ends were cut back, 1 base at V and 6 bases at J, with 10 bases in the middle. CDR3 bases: TGTGCCAGCAGCTTAGAGCCTGGACGCGAGCAGTACTTC. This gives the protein CASSLEPGREQYF.

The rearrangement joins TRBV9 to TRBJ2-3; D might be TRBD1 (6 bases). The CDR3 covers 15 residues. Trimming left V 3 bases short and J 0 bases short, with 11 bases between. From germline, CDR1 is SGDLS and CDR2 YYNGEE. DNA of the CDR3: TGTGCCAGCAGCGCTGAGGGGGTTAGCACAGATACGCAGTATTTT. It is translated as CASSAEGVSTDTQYF.

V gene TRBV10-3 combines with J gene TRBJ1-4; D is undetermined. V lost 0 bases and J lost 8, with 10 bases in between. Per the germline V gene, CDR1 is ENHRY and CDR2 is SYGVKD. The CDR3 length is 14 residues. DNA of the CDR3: TGTGCCATCAGTGAGTCGATCGGGAACGAAAAACTGTTTTTT. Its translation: CAISESIGNEKLFF.

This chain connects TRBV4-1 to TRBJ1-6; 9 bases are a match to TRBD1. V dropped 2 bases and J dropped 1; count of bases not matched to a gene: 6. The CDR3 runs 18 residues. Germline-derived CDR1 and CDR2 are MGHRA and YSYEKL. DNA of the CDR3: TGCGCCAGCAGCCAATTTGGACAGGGGAGGTCCTATAATTCACCCCTCCACTTT. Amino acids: CASSQFGQGRSYNSPLHF.

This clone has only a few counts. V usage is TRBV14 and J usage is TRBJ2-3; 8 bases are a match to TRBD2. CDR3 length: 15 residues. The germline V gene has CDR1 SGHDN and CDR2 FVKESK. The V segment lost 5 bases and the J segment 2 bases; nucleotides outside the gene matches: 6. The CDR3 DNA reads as TGTGCCAGCAGCAAGATAGCGGGAACCACAGATACGCAGTATTTT. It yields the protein CASSKIAGTTDTQYF.

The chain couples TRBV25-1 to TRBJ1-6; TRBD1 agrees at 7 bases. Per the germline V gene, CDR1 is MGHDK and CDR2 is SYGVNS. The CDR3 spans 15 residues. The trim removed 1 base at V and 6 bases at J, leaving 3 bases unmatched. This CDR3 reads CASSESKGANSPLHF. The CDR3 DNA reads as TGTGCCAGCAGTGAATCCAAGGGGGCTAATTCACCCCTCCACTTT.

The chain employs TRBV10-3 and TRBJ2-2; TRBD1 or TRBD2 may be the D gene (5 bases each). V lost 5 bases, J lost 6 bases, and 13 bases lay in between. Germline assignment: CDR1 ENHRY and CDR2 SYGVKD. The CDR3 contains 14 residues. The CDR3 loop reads CAISPGTGSGELFF. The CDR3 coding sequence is TGTGCCATCAGTCCAGGGACGGGCTCCGGGGAGCTGTTTTTT.

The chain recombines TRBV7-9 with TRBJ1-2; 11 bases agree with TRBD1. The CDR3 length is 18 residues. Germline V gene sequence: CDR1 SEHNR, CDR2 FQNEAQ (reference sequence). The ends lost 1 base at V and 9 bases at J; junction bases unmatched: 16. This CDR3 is CASSLEGRDRGTNLSYTF. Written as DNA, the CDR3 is TGTGCCAGCAGCTTAGAGGGACGGGACAGGGGGACCAATCTGAGCTACACCTTC.

The CDR3 region has the DNA TGTGCCAGCACCTCAATGACTTTGGACAGGGGATTTTATTCCTACGAGCAGTACTTC. Its protein is CASTSMTLDRGFYSYEQYF. The chain links TRBV28 to TRBJ2-7; 9 bases fit TRBD1. Per germline, CDR1 MDHEN and CDR2 SYDVKM. V was pared by 7 bases and J by 1 base, with 20 bases of the junction left unmatched. This CDR3 has 19 residues.

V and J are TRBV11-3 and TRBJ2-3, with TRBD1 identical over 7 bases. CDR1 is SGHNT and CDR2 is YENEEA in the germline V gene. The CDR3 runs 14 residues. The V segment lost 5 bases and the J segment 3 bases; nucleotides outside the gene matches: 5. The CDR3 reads CASSEGRGTDTQYF. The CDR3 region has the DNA TGTGCCAGCAGCGAGGGCAGGGGGACAGATACGCAGTATTTT.

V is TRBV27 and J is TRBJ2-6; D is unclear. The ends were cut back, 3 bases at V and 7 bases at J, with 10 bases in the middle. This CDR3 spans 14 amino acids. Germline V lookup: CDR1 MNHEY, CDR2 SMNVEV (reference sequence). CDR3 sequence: CASSFQASANVLTF. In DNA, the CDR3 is TGTGCCAGCAGTTTTCAGGCCTCAGCCAACGTCCTGACTTTC.

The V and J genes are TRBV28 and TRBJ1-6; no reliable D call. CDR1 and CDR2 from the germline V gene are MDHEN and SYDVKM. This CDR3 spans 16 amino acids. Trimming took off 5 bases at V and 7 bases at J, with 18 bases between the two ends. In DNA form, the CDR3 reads TGTGCCAGCAGTCCTCGGGCAGTAATGCCAAATTCACCCCTCCACTTT. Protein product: CASSPRAVMPNSPLHF.

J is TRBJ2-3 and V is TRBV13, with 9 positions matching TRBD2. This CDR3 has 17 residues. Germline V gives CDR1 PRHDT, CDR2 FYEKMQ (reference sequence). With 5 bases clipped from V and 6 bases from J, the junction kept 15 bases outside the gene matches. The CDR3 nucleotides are TGTGCCAGCAGCGAATCGGGCGCGGGAGGGGACTATGATACGCAGTATTTT. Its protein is CASSESGAGGDYDTQYF.

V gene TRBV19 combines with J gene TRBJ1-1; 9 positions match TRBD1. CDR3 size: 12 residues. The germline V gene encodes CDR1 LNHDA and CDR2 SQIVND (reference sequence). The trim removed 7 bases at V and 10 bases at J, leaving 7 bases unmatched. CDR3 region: CASTGQGNRAFF. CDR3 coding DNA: TGTGCCAGTACCGGACAGGGGAATAGAGCTTTCTTT.

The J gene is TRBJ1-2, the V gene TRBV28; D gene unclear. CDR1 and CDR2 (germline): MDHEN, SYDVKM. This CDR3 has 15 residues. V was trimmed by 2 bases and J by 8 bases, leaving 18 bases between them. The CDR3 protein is CASSLGRVNGIGYTF. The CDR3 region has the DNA TGTGCCAGCAGTTTAGGCCGGGTGAATGGGATCGGCTACACCTTC.

The CDR3 here is CASSKKDRDSGANVLTF. The CDR3 nucleotides are TGTGCCAGCAGCAAGAAAGACAGGGACTCTGGGGCCAACGTCCTGACTTTC. The genes are TRBV21-1 and TRBJ2-6; the listed D gene, TRBD1, was not tested against the DNA. TRBV21-1 is reported as a pseudogene. The CDR3 runs to 17 residues.

CDR3 nucleotide sequence: TGTGCCAGCAGCTTAGCGTTGCGGCAGGGGGCAAGGGAGCGTTACGAGCAGTACTTC. Translated, it gives CASSLALRQGARERYEQYF. This chain connects TRBV7-8 to TRBJ2-7; 8 bases match TRBD1. Trimming removed 0 bases from V and 4 bases from J; junction bases left unmatched: 17. The germline V gene has CDR1 SGHVS and CDR2 FQNEAQ. The CDR3 spans 19 residues. Variable domain in full (rest from reference TRBV7-8 and TRBJ2-7): GAGVSQSPRYKVAKRGQDVALRCDPISGHVSLFWYQQALGQGPEFLTYFQNEAQLDKSGLPSDRFFAERPEGSVSTLKIQRTQQEDSAVYLCASSLALRQGARERYEQYFGPGTRLTVT.

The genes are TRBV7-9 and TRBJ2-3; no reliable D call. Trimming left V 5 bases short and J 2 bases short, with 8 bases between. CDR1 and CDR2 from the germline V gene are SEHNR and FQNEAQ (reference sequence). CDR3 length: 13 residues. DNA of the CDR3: TGTGCCAGCAGCCGATTTGACACAGATACGCAGTATTTT. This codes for CASSRFDTDTQYF.